The source of this T cell receptor beta chain is a study of T-cell memory formation after mild COVID-19. V gave up 3 bases and J gave up 6 bases, with 17 bases separating them. The CDR3 runs to 16 residues. TCRdb analysed the 5' RACE reads with MiXCR anew, one entry per CDR3 protein. The sample contains approximately 150,000 distinct CDR3 sequences, about 15% of which appear only once. Sequencing was carried out using PBMCs or a T cell subset sorted from them (not recorded which). This rearrangement joins TRBV12-3 or TRBV12-4 to TRBJ2-2, with D perhaps TRBD1 or TRBD2 (6 bases each). This TCR was recovered from an adult woman who had mild COVID-19 (a few samples of this study predate the infection). Cell type and time point are not known. The DNA for the CDR3 is TGTGCCAGCAGTTTCGGGGGCGCGGGGTGGTCCGGGGAGCTGTTTTTT. As protein: CASSFGGAGWSGELFF.